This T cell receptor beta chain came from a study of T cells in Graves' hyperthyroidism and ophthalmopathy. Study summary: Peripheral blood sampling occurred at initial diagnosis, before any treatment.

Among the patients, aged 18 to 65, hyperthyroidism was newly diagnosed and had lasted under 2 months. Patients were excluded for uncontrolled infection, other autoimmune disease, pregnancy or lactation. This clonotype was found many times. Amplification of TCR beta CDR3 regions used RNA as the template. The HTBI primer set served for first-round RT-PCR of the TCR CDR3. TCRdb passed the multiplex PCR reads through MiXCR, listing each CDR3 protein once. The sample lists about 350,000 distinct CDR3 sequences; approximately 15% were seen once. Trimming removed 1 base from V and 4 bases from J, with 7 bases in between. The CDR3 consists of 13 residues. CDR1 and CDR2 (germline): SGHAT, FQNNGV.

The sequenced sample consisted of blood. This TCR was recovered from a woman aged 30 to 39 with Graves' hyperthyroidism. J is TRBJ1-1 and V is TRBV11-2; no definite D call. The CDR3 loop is CASSLGWGTEAFF. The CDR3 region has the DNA TGTGCCAGCAGCTTAGGTTGGGGCACTGAAGCTTTCTTT.